This T cell receptor beta chain emerged from a study of blood T cell repertoires in COVID-19. Study at large: Acute-phase and convalescent COVID-19 samples originated in the United States, Italy and Spain. The analysed material was cDNA or gDNA that came from T cells, B-cell-depleted T cells, or PBMCs.

There are 17 residues in the CDR3. Per the original methods: The authors estimated nucleated cell counts from reference gene primer amplification. Sequencing was performed with immunoSEQ multiplex PCR; in TCRdb, only in-frame clones are kept and a portion is missing. V and J calls and clone size follow that table, whereas D and trimming were derived from the DNA. Here the sample spans some 65,000 clones, about 86% being singletons. What was sequenced was peripheral blood. The genes are TRBV21-1 and TRBJ2-1; TRBD1 is the table's D call, not checked against the DNA. TRBV21-1 is a known pseudogene. The TCR originated in a man aged 40-50 years with COVID-19, enrolled during active disease. CDR3: CASSSPSGQGRGNEQFF. The CDR3 region has the DNA TGTGCCAGCAGCTCCCCCTCGGGACAGGGCAGGGGCAATGAGCAGTTCTTC.